This passage covers 6 T cell receptor beta chains from one sample sequenced in a study of cytomegalovirus exposure and HLA in healthy donors (dated by TCRdb to about 2017). Library creation used the immunoSEQ multiplex PCR assay. TCRdb took over this immuneACCESS table, retaining in-frame rearrangements with V and J assigned. Such tables are incomplete; in checked studies, under half of the missing clones stem from an unresolved V gene, and the remainder is unexplained. The sample data list roughly 200,000 clones, and roughly 84% of these were observed just once. Around 2.8% of the sample is in the top ten clones. The source material was PBMCs. Source of these receptors: a woman aged 18-35 years in good health and CMV-seropositive.

Details on this clone: Different DNA sequences within this sample yield the same CDR3. This chain joins TRBV5-6 and TRBJ2-7, with D hard to call. This CDR3 has 13 amino acids. Germline V CDR1 and CDR2: SGHDT, YYEEEE. V was shortened by 0 bases and J by 0 bases, with 4 bases between the two germline ends. The CDR3 sequence is CASSLGSSYEQYF. DNA of the CDR3: TGTGCCAGCAGCTTGGGCAGCTCCTACGAGCAGTACTTC.

V and J are TRBV18 and TRBJ2-2; 7 positions agree with TRBD1. V shed 5 bases, J shed 8 bases, and the junction held 8 bases outside the gene matches. The CDR3 loop spans 14 amino acids. Germline V lookup: CDR1 KGHSH, CDR2 LQKENI. As DNA, the CDR3 is TGTGCCAGCTCAACGACAGGGTGGCAAGGGGAGCTGTTTTTT. Protein sequence: CASSTTGWQGELFF.

This clone was seen a few times. V usage is TRBV5-6 and J usage is TRBJ1-6, with 10 bases fitting TRBD1. The germline CDR1 and CDR2 sequences are SGHDT and YYEEEE. The trim removed 6 bases at V and 9 bases at J, leaving 3 bases unmatched. The CDR3 totals 13 residues. The CDR3 coding sequence is TGTGCCAGCATGGGACAGGGGCGTTCACCCCTCCACTTT. Residues: CASMGQGRSPLHF.

This chain joins TRBV6-4 and TRBJ2-2; the D is unclear. Trimming removed 6 bases from V and 6 bases from J, with 14 bases in between. Germline CDR1 MRHNA, CDR2 SNTAGT. This CDR3 comprises 14 residues. The CDR3 DNA sequence: TGTGCCAGCAGAAATCCCTTTACTCCCGGGGAGCTGTTTTTT. Its translation: CASRNPFTPGELFF.

The chain recombines TRBV9 with TRBJ2-3; a weak D match, TRBD2 (6 bases). The CDR3 extends over 14 amino acids. Trimming left V 0 bases short and J 6 bases short, with 11 bases between. The V gene's germline CDR1 is SGDLS and CDR2 YYNGEE. CDR3: CASSVVPSDDTQYF. CDR3 bases: TGTGCCAGCAGCGTAGTTCCTAGCGACGATACGCAGTATTTT.

The chain recombines TRBV5-1 with TRBJ2-7, with a tentative D call TRBD2 (7 bases). V was cut by 4 bases and J by 2 bases, with 13 bases left in between. The CDR3 runs 14 residues. The germline gives CDR1 SGHRS, CDR2 YFSETQ. The CDR3 DNA is TGCGCCAGCAGCACCCGCGGGGGCCCCTACGAGCAGTACTTC. This translates into CASSTRGGPYEQYF. Full variable domain (outside the CDR3, taken from reference TRBV5-1 and TRBJ2-7): KAGVTQTPRYLIKTRGQQVTLSCSPISGHRSVSWYQQTPGQGLQFLFEYFSETQRNKGNFPGRFSGRQFSNSRSEMNVSTLELGDSALYLCASSTRGGPYEQYFGPGTRLTVT.